These 28 T cell receptor beta chains share one sample of origin, sequenced in a study of blood T cell repertoires in COVID-19. Some clones are missing from TCRdb's copy, which holds only in-frame ones; the method was immunoSEQ multiplex PCR. The sample lists 100,000 to 130,000 clones, around nine tenths occurring once. The sample comprised peripheral blood. Receptors originate from a woman aged 25 to 45 with acute or convalescent COVID-19.

The rearrangement uses TRBV6-2 or TRBV6-3 and TRBJ2-7, with a possible D match to TRBD1 (6 bases). Germline V gene lookup returns CDR1 MNHEY and CDR2 SVGEGT. Trimming stripped 5 bases from V and 6 bases from J, with 17 bases between. The CDR3 covers 14 residues. Here the CDR3 reads CASSQGTANGEQYF. The CDR3 bases are TGTGCCAGCAGTCAGGGGACGGCTAACGGCGAGCAGTACTTC.

This sequence joins TRBV11-3 and TRBJ2-3; D is undetermined. The germline CDR1 and CDR2 sequences are SGHNT and YENEEA. V was clipped by 1 base and J by 8 bases, with 4 bases between them. The CDR3 has 11 residues. The CDR3 bases are TGTGCCAGCAGCTTAGGCGGTACGCAGTATTTT. Translated, it gives CASSLGGTQYF.

The chain uses TRBV7-2 and TRBJ2-1, with TRBD2 identical over 10 bases. This CDR3 region has 14 residues. V shed 2 bases and J 7 bases; nucleotides not matched to a gene: 2. Germline CDR1 reads SGHTA; CDR2 reads FQGNSA. This CDR3 is CASSLTSGKNEQFF. As DNA, the CDR3 is TGTGCCAGCAGCTTAACTAGCGGGAAAAATGAGCAGTTCTTC. The entire variable domain, with the rest obtained from reference TRBV7-2 and TRBJ2-1, is as follows: GAGVSQSPSNKVTEKGKDVELRCDPISGHTALYWYRQSLGQGLEFLIYFQGNSAPDKSGLPSDRFSAERTGGSVSTLTIQRTQQEDSAVYLCASSLTSGKNEQFFGPGTRLTVL.

The chain couples TRBV4-1 to TRBJ2-1; D uncertain. V was shortened by 4 bases and J by 9 bases, with 10 bases between the two germline ends. The CDR3 totals 12 residues. Germline CDR1 reads MGHRA; CDR2 reads YSYEKL. The CDR3 nucleotides read TGCGCCAGCAGCCCGAACCCCGGTGAGCAGTTCTTC. Translating it yields CASSPNPGEQFF.

The V gene is TRBV27, the J gene TRBJ2-7; TRBD1 agrees at 7 bases. The CDR3 has 14 amino acids. Germline-derived CDR1 and CDR2 are MNHEY and SMNVEV (reference sequence). Unmatched junction bases numbered 4, after V lost 0 bases and J lost 5 bases. The CDR3 region has the DNA TGTGCCAGCAGTTTATCGACAGGGTCTGACGAGCAGTACTTC. Encoded protein: CASSLSTGSDEQYF.

DNA of the CDR3: TGTGCCAGCAGTTTGGCAGGGAACACTGAAGCTTTCTTT. It translates to CASSLAGNTEAFF. This chain joins TRBV28 and TRBJ1-1; the D is unclear. The CDR3 spans 13 residues. Trimming took off 3 bases at V and 1 base at J, with 6 bases between the two ends. Germline-derived CDR1 and CDR2 are MDHEN and SYDVKM.

The J gene is TRBJ2-7, the V gene TRBV13, with D perhaps TRBD1 (6 bases). V was cut by 5 bases and J by 1 base, with 12 bases left in between. The V gene's germline CDR1 is PRHDT and CDR2 FYEKMQ (reference sequence). The CDR3 is 14 amino acids. CDR3 in amino acids: CASSIRDTSYEQYF. The CDR3 nucleotides read TGTGCCAGCAGCATTCGGGACACTTCCTACGAGCAGTACTTC.

The CDR3 DNA sequence: TGTGCCAGCAGTGAATTTGGTAGCCAGCCCCAGCATTTT. Translating it yields CASSEFGSQPQHF. The chain joins TRBV2 to TRBJ1-5; no firm D call. Germline CDR1 reads SNHLY; CDR2 reads FYNNEI. This CDR3 is 13 amino acids long. V lost 2 bases and J 7 bases, leaving 9 bases between the germline ends. Combining the CDR3 with reference TRBV2 and TRBJ1-5 gives the whole variable domain EPEVTQTPSHQVTQMGQEVILRCVPISNHLYFYWYRQILGQKVEFLVSFYNNEISEKSEIFDDQFSVERPDGSNFTLKIRSTKLEDSAMYFCASSEFGSQPQHFGDGTRLSIL.

V and J are TRBV9 and TRBJ2-3, with 11 nucleotides matching TRBD2. CDR3 length: 15 amino acids. Germline CDR1 is SGDLS and CDR2 is YYNGEE. V trimming: 4 bases; J trimming: 5 bases; junction bases outside the gene matches: 6. The CDR3 DNA is TGTGCCAGCAGCTTTCTAGCGGGAGGCGGAGATACGCAGTATTTT. This gives the protein CASSFLAGGGDTQYF. The entire variable domain, with the rest obtained from reference TRBV9 and TRBJ2-3, is as follows: DSGVTQTPKHLITATGQRVTLRCSPRSGDLSVYWYQQSLDQGLQFLIQYYNGEERAKGNILERFSAQQFPDLHSELNLSSLELGDSALYFCASSFLAGGGDTQYFGPGTRLTVL.

The chain joins TRBV27 to TRBJ2-2, with 7 bases identical to TRBD2. The length of the CDR3 is 12 residues. Looked up from germline, CDR1 is MNHEY and CDR2 is SMNVEV (reference sequence). The ends lost 6 bases at V and 6 bases at J; junction bases unmatched: 1. This CDR3 is CASRAGPGELFF. The CDR3 nucleotides are TGTGCCAGCAGAGCGGGGCCCGGGGAGCTGTTTTTT.

J is TRBJ1-6 and V is TRBV6-5, with D perhaps TRBD1 (6 bases). The CDR3 is made up of 14 amino acids. Per the germline V gene, CDR1 is MNHEY and CDR2 is SVGAGI. V lost 8 bases, J lost 0 bases, and 8 bases lay in between. CDR3 coding DNA: TGTGCCAGCGCCAGGGGCTCCTATAATTCACCCCTCCACTTT. It yields the protein CASARGSYNSPLHF.

The CDR3 loop is CASRGGGSEPYGYTF. CDR3 coding DNA: TGTGCCAGCAGGGGCGGGGGTTCTGAGCCCTATGGCTACACCTTC. The chain recombines TRBV7-9 with TRBJ1-2; D may be TRBD1 (5 bases). CDR1 SEHNR and CDR2 FQNEAQ come from the germline V gene (reference sequence). Trimming took off 6 bases at V and 4 bases at J, with 18 bases between the two ends. This CDR3 has 15 residues.

This clone is a singleton in its sample. This chain joins TRBV11-2 and TRBJ1-1; 9 positions agree with TRBD1. CDR3 length equals 15 residues. CDR1 is SGHAT, CDR2 FQNNGV, per germline. V was pared by 6 bases and J by 4 bases, with 9 bases of the junction left unmatched. The CDR3 sequence: CASSNRQGVVTEAFF. The CDR3 DNA reads as TGTGCCAGCAGTAATCGACAGGGGGTGGTCACTGAAGCTTTCTTT.

V and J are TRBV9 and TRBJ2-3; the D gene is possibly TRBD1 (6 bases). Trimming stripped 3 bases from V and 6 bases from J, with 20 bases between. Looked up from germline, CDR1 is SGDLS and CDR2 is YYNGEE. The CDR3 is made up of 16 amino acids. The CDR3 reads CASSALNAGTRDTQYF. CDR3 sequence (DNA): TGTGCCAGCAGCGCCCTCAACGCCGGGACAAGGGATACGCAGTATTTT.

This chain uses TRBV19 with TRBJ2-1; 9 bases fit TRBD1. Germline loops: CDR1 LNHDA, CDR2 SQIVND (reference sequence). This CDR3 comprises 16 residues. V dropped 4 bases and J dropped 4; count of bases not matched to a gene: 8. In DNA, the CDR3 is TGTGCCAGTAGTACCCCGGGACAGGGTTTATACAATGAGCAGTTCTTC. This encodes CASSTPGQGLYNEQFF.

This clone was detected only a few times. This CDR3 is CASSLGPLEGQPQHF. The DNA of the CDR3 is TGTGCCAGCAGCTTGGGGCCCCTGGAGGGACAGCCCCAGCATTTT. V is TRBV5-4 and J is TRBJ1-5, with unresolved D. Trimming removed 0 bases at V and 7 bases at J, with 14 bases between. The CDR3 contains 15 residues. From germline, CDR1 is SGHNT and CDR2 YYREEE (reference sequence).

The J gene is TRBJ2-3, the V gene TRBV9; D is perhaps TRBD2 (5 bases). Germline V lookup: CDR1 SGDLS, CDR2 YYNGEE. The CDR3 is 14 amino acids. Trimming removed 3 bases at V and 0 bases at J, with 8 bases between. The CDR3: CASSAGISTDTQYF. CDR3 sequence (DNA): TGTGCCAGCAGCGCCGGGATAAGCACAGATACGCAGTATTTT.

V is TRBV6-2 or TRBV6-3 and J is TRBJ1-2; no clear D. The CDR3 spans 15 residues. V lost 2 bases, J lost 1 base, and 11 bases lay in between. Germline CDR1 reads MNHEY; CDR2 reads SVGEGT. In DNA, the CDR3 is TGTGCCAGCAGTTACCACCCCCGGGGTAACTATGGCTACACCTTC. Residues: CASSYHPRGNYGYTF.

The chain employs TRBV6-4 and TRBJ1-6; no clear D. Trimming removed 0 bases from V and 5 bases from J, with 8 bases in between. The CDR3 totals 15 residues. In germline, CDR1 is MRHNA, CDR2 SNTAGT. This chain's CDR3 is CASSDSGTHNSPLHF. The DNA for the CDR3 is TGTGCCAGCAGTGACTCTGGCACACATAATTCACCCCTCCACTTT.

The chain employs TRBV5-6 and TRBJ2-1; D unclear. V was trimmed by 1 base and J by 0 bases, leaving 8 bases between them. Per germline, CDR1 SGHDT and CDR2 YYEEEE. The CDR3 contains 15 residues. Written as DNA, the CDR3 is TGTGCCAGCAGCTTGATGGTTAGCTCCTACAATGAGCAGTTCTTC. This translates into CASSLMVSSYNEQFF.

The chain employs TRBV7-3 and TRBJ2-2; no clear D. Germline V CDR1 and CDR2: SGHTA, FQGTGA. Trimming stripped 0 bases from V and 2 bases from J, with 4 bases between. The length of the CDR3 is 14 residues. The chain's CDR3 is CASSLTFNTGELFF. The CDR3 DNA reads as TGTGCCAGCAGCTTAACCTTTAACACCGGGGAGCTGTTTTTT.

The rearrangement joins TRBV25-1 to TRBJ1-4, with 9 bases identical to TRBD1. V shed 1 base and J 8 bases; nucleotides not matched to a gene: 5. This CDR3 is 15 amino acids long. The germline V gene has CDR1 MGHDK and CDR2 SYGVNS. The CDR3 coding sequence is TGTGCCAGCAGTGAATGGGGGACAGGGTTGGAAAAACTGTTTTTT. Protein sequence: CASSEWGTGLEKLFF.

The rearrangement links TRBV7-3 to TRBJ2-7, with 12 nucleotides matching TRBD2. Germline loops: CDR1 SGHTA, CDR2 FQGTGA. CDR3 size: 15 residues. V lost 3 bases and J lost 5; bases outside the gene matches: 5. The CDR3, as DNA: TGTGCCAGCAGCTTCCGACTAGCGGGAGTCGACGAGCAGTACTTC. The encoded protein is CASSFRLAGVDEQYF.

The chain joins TRBV7-9 to TRBJ1-1; D is undetermined. V was pared by 3 bases and J by 7 bases, with 12 bases between. CDR1 and CDR2 (germline): SEHNR, FQNEAQ (reference sequence). CDR3 length equals 13 residues. Here the CDR3 reads CASSLRVTHEAFF. The CDR3 coding sequence is TGTGCCAGCAGCTTGAGAGTAACCCATGAAGCTTTCTTT.

The gene calls are TRBV28 and TRBJ1-2; D may be TRBD1 (5 bases). Trimming took 5 bases from V and 4 from J, leaving 14 bases between them. Germline V gene data show CDR1 as MDHEN and CDR2 as SYDVKM. The CDR3 loop spans 14 amino acids. CDR3: CASSRQGVGYGYTF. The CDR3 DNA reads TGTGCCAGCAGTCGGCAAGGGGTTGGCTATGGCTACACCTTC.

The V call is TRBV12-3 or TRBV12-4, the J call TRBJ1-5; tentatively, D is TRBD1 (6 bases). Trimming took 6 bases from V and 14 from J, leaving 20 bases between them. CDR3 length equals 13 residues. The CDR3 loop is CASSGGTGQREHF. The CDR3, as DNA: TGTGCCAGCAGCGGCGGAACAGGGCAAAGGGAGCATTTT.

The chain couples TRBV27 to TRBJ1-1; 7 bases line up with TRBD1. The CDR3 is 15 residues long. Germline V gene lookup returns CDR1 MNHEY and CDR2 SMNVEV (reference sequence). The ends lost 2 bases at V and 0 bases at J; junction bases unmatched: 3. The CDR3 loop is CASSLKGAVNTEAFF. In nucleotides, the CDR3 is TGTGCCAGCAGTTTAAAGGGGGCCGTGAACACTGAAGCTTTCTTT.

This clone occurred a few times. The chain couples TRBV5-1 to TRBJ1-1, with 8 bases that match TRBD1. The trim removed 4 bases at V and 5 bases at J, leaving 7 bases unmatched. Germline loops: CDR1 SGHRS, CDR2 YFSETQ. The CDR3 consists of 14 residues. The CDR3 DNA is TGCGCCAGCAGCGTTGGACAGGGACGGACTGAAGCTTTCTTT. Its protein product is CASSVGQGRTEAFF. The complete variable domain, with remaining parts taken from reference TRBV5-1 and TRBJ1-1, reads KAGVTQTPRYLIKTRGQQVTLSCSPISGHRSVSWYQQTPGQGLQFLFEYFSETQRNKGNFPGRFSGRQFSNSRSEMNVSTLELGDSALYLCASSVGQGRTEAFFGQGTRLTVV.